The 2 T cell receptor beta chains reported below all come from one sample, sequenced in a study of shared clonotypes between healthy human individuals. CD45RO-negative, CCR7-positively selected cells formed the naive CD8 fraction, excluding terminally differentiated effector memory CD45RA+ cells. The protocol was immunoSEQ multiplex PCR, while the TCRdb copy is restricted to in-frame clones and leaves out a portion. This table holds some 2 million clones, approximately 94% found once. Sequenced: naive CD8+ T cells sorted from blood. These receptors were obtained from a man younger than 35 in good health.

This rearrangement joins TRBV4-1 to TRBJ1-4, with TRBD1 matching over 8 bases. Germline CDR1 MGHRA, CDR2 YSYEKL. This CDR3 comprises 16 residues. The ends lost 3 bases at V and 8 bases at J; junction bases unmatched: 11. In DNA form, the CDR3 reads TGCGCCAGCAGCCAGGTCCCTGACAGGGGCGACGAAAAACTGTTTTTT. Translating it yields CASSQVPDRGDEKLFF.

The V call is TRBV6-5, the J call TRBJ1-2; a weak D match, TRBD1 (5 bases). Germline CDR1 and CDR2: MNHEY and SVGAGI. With 7 bases removed from V and 6 bases from J, the gap between germline ends came to 15 bases. CDR3 size: 13 residues. The CDR3 nucleotides read TGTGCCAGCACCCCGGGAGGGGTGGATGGCTACACCTTC. Its translation: CASTPGGVDGYTF.